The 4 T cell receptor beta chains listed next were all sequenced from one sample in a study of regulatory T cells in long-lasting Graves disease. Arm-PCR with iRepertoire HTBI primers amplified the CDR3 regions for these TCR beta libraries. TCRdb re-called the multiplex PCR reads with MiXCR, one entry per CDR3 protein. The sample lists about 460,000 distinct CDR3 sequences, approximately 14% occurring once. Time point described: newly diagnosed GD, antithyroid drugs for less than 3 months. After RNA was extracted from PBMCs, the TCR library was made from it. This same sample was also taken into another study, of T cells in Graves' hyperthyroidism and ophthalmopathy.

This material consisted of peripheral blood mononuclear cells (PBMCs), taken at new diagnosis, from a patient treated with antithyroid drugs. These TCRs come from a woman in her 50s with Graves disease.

CDR3 nucleotides: TGTGCCACCAGCTTTGGACAGGGTGGTCAGCCCCAGCATTTT. This encodes CATSFGQGGQPQHF. The chain links TRBV28 to TRBJ1-5; 8 bases line up with TRBD1. Germline CDR1 and CDR2: MDHEN and SYDVKM. The CDR3 runs to 14 residues. J gave up 6 bases and V 10 bases, and 11 bases lay outside the gene matches.

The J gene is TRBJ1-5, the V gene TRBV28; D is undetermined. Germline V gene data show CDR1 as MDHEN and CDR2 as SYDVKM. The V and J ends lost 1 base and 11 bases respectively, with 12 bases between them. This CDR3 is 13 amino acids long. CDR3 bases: TGTGCCAGCAGTTTATCAGGCAGTCGGTCCCAGCATTTT. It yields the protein CASSLSGSRSQHF.

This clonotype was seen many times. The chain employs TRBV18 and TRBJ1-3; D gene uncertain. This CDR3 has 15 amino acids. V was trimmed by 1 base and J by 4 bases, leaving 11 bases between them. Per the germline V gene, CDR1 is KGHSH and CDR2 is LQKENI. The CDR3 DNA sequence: TGTGCCAGCTCACCACGGGAGGGTTCCGGAAACACCATATATTTT. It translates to CASSPREGSGNTIYF.

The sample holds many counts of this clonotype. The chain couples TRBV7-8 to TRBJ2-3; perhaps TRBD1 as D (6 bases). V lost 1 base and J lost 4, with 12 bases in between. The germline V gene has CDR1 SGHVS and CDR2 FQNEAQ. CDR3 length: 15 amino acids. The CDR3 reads CASSLGGGGADTQYF. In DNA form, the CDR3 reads TGTGCCAGCAGCTTAGGAGGGGGTGGGGCAGATACGCAGTATTTT.